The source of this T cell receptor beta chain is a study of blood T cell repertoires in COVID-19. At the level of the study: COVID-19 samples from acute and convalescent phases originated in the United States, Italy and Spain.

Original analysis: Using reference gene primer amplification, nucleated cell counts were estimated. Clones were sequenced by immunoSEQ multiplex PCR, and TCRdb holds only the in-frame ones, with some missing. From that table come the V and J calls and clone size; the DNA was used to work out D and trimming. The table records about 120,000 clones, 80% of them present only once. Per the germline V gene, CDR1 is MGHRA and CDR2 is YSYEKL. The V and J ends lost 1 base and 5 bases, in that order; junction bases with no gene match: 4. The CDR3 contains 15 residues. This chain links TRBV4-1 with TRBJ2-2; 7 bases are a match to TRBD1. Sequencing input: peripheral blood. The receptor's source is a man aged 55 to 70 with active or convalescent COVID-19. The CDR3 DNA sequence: TGCGCCAGCAGCCAAGTTAAGGGGGCGACCGGGGAGCTGTTTTTT. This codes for CASSQVKGATGELFF.